This TCR beta chain was sequenced for a study of early T cells in non-severe SARS-CoV-2 infection. MiXCR, applied by TCRdb to the 5' RACE reads, yields one record per CDR3 protein. The sample includes around 71,000 distinct CDR3 sequences, about 14% of them seen just once. This CDR3 has 14 amino acids. CDR1 and CDR2 (germline): DFQATT, SNEGSKA (reference sequence). V lost 3 bases and J lost 3; bases outside the gene matches: 7. The V call is TRBV20-1, the J call TRBJ2-7; 8 positions match TRBD1. This clonotype originated in an adult who was a healthcare worker with PCR-confirmed SARS-CoV-2 infection or an uninfected control (not recorded which). The sequences come from whole blood, collected at baseline. CDR3 protein: CSASRGQGHYEQYF. The CDR3 bases are TGCAGTGCTAGCAGGGGGCAAGGCCACTACGAGCAGTACTTC.